Listed here are 26 T cell receptor beta chains from one sample, sequenced in a study of blood T cell repertoires in COVID-19. Sequencing was performed with immunoSEQ multiplex PCR; in TCRdb, only in-frame clones are kept and a portion is missing. This table holds approximately 70,000 clones, 60% to 85% found once. Sequencing was done on a sample of peripheral blood. These receptor sequences come from a woman of 80 years or more with active or convalescent COVID-19.

This chain links TRBV7-9 with TRBJ2-1; unclear D gene. V was pared by 3 bases and J by 6 bases, with 9 bases between. The V gene's germline CDR1 is SEHNR and CDR2 FQNEAQ (reference sequence). This CDR3 comprises 13 residues. The CDR3 DNA reads as TGTGCCAGCAGCTTCATCCTAGGCAATGAGCAGTTCTTC. Protein product: CASSFILGNEQFF.

V and J are TRBV12-2 and TRBJ1-2; whether TRBD1, the table's D call, matches the DNA was not checked. TRBV12-2 is marked as a pseudogene. The CDR3 length is 17 residues. Here the CDR3 DNA reads TGTGCAAGTCGCTCTAGGGGTGACGGAACCCCTCTGGGGGGCTACACCTTC. This translates into CASRSRGDGTPLGGYTF.

This clone was seen a few times. The V and J genes are TRBV4-3 and TRBJ1-2; 7 bases match TRBD1. Germline loops: CDR1 LGHNA, CDR2 YSLEER. The CDR3 runs 15 residues. With 1 base clipped from V and 4 bases from J, the junction kept 6 bases outside the gene matches. The CDR3 reads CASSQGNTGAYGYTF. CDR3 DNA sequence: TGCGCCAGCAGCCAAGGTAACACAGGGGCCTATGGCTACACCTTC.

The chain employs TRBV19 and TRBJ2-7; 8 bases align to TRBD1. The V segment lost 3 bases and the J segment 6 bases; nucleotides outside the gene matches: 10. Germline CDR1 is LNHDA and CDR2 is SQIVND (reference sequence). This CDR3 region has 15 residues. The CDR3 region has the DNA TGTGCCAGTAGTATTTGGAGACAGGGGACCACCGAGCAGTACTTC. Its protein product is CASSIWRQGTTEQYF.

The chain is built from TRBV19 and TRBJ1-1; no clear D. Germline CDR1 and CDR2: LNHDA and SQIVND (reference sequence). V lost 4 bases and J 1 base, leaving 16 bases between the germline ends. The CDR3 contains 16 residues. CDR3 DNA sequence: TGTGCCAGTAGTACCCTCCCCACGGTCGCGAACACTGAAGCTTTCTTT. The encoded protein is CASSTLPTVANTEAFF.

The chain is built from TRBV7-9 and TRBJ1-1, with D unresolved. Germline V gives CDR1 SEHNR, CDR2 FQNEAQ (reference sequence). The CDR3 length is 15 residues. Trimming cost V 5 bases and J 3 bases, with 16 bases left between them. The CDR3 sequence is CASSPWAGGDTEAFF. In DNA, the CDR3 is TGTGCCAGCAGCCCCTGGGCCGGCGGGGACACTGAAGCTTTCTTT. The entire variable domain, with the rest obtained from reference TRBV7-9 and TRBJ1-1, is as follows: DTGVSQNPRHKITKRGQNVTFRCDPISEHNRLYWYRQTLGQGPEFLTYFQNEAQLEKSRLLSDRFSAERPKGSFSTLEIQRTEQGDSAMYLCASSPWAGGDTEAFFGQGTRLTVV.

The chain combines TRBV9 with TRBJ2-5; D ambiguous. The germline V and J ends were trimmed by 4 bases and 7 bases, with 23 bases remaining between them. Looked up from germline, CDR1 is SGDLS and CDR2 is YYNGEE. CDR3 length equals 16 residues. The CDR3, as DNA: TGTGCCAGCAGCCCCCTGGGCGAACCACCCTTGAGGACCCAGTACTTC. It translates to CASSPLGEPPLRTQYF. Variable domain in full (rest from reference TRBV9 and TRBJ2-5): DSGVTQTPKHLITATGQRVTLRCSPRSGDLSVYWYQQSLDQGLQFLIQYYNGEERAKGNILERFSAQQFPDLHSELNLSSLELGDSALYFCASSPLGEPPLRTQYFGPGTRLLVL.

This chain links TRBV3-1 (or the pseudogene TRBV3-2) with TRBJ2-7; TRBD2 matches 13 bases. Trimming removed 1 base from V and 3 bases from J; junction bases left unmatched: 12. The germline gives CDR1 LGHDT, CDR2 YNNKEL (reference sequence). The CDR3 sequence is 19 residues long. The CDR3 bases are TGTGCCAGCAGCCAAGGGGAGAGGACTAGCGGGGGCCTTCGCTACGAGCAGTACTTC. Protein sequence: CASSQGERTSGGLRYEQYF.

The gene calls are TRBV5-8 and TRBJ2-1; TRBD1 matches at 12 bases. Trimming at V came to 1 base and at J to 8 bases, leaving 4 bases not matched to a gene. The V gene's germline CDR1 is SGHTS and CDR2 YDEGEE. The CDR3 covers 15 residues. The CDR3 region has the DNA TGTGCCAGCAGCTTGTGGGGACAGGGGGCCCATGAGCAGTTCTTC. Translating gives CASSLWGQGAHEQFF.

The sample holds a few counts of this clone. V gene TRBV19 combines with J gene TRBJ2-1; 12 bases are a match to TRBD2. CDR3 length: 15 residues. With V trimmed by 5 bases and J by 9 bases, 8 bases remained unmatched. Germline CDR1 reads LNHDA; CDR2 reads SQIVND (reference sequence). The CDR3 region has the DNA TGTGCCAGTAGTGTATTCCTAGCGGGAGGGGGTGAGCAGTTCTTC. Translating gives CASSVFLAGGGEQFF.

This clone was found once. V usage is TRBV6-6 and J usage is TRBJ2-7, with 7 bases identical to TRBD1. V trimming: 6 bases; J trimming: 2 bases; junction bases outside the gene matches: 7. Per germline, CDR1 MNHNY and CDR2 SVGAGI (reference sequence). CDR3 length: 14 amino acids. The CDR3 protein is CASSRGGTTYEQYF. The CDR3 DNA reads as TGTGCCAGCAGCCGAGGGGGCACCACCTACGAGCAGTACTTC.

This chain joins TRBV9 and TRBJ2-1; 8 bases are shared with TRBD2. The V gene end was trimmed by 1 base and the J gene end by 6 bases; junction bases not matched to a gene: 9. Germline values: CDR1 SGDLS, CDR2 YYNGEE. The CDR3 has 16 residues. The DNA of the CDR3 is TGTGCCAGCAGCGTACTGGGTAGCGGGATTACCAATGAGCAGTTCTTC. This gives the protein CASSVLGSGITNEQFF.

The gene calls are TRBV4-3 and TRBJ2-3; perhaps TRBD2 as D (5 bases). Trimming removed 4 bases at V and 5 bases at J, with 10 bases between. This CDR3 spans 13 amino acids. The V gene's germline CDR1 is LGHNA and CDR2 YSLEER. Here the CDR3 reads CASSLQTRDTQYF. CDR3 bases: TGCGCCAGCAGCCTCCAAACTAGAGATACGCAGTATTTT.

The V gene is TRBV9, the J gene TRBJ2-2; 9 bases align to TRBD1. This CDR3 is built from 17 residues. V gave up 6 bases and J gave up 3 bases; unmatched junction bases: 12. CDR1 is SGDLS, CDR2 YYNGEE, per germline. The DNA for the CDR3 is TGTGCCAGCACCGCGACAGGGGGGGGCCGTTACACCGGGGAGCTGTTTTTT. Its translation is CASTATGGGRYTGELFF.

This clone was seen a handful of times. The rearrangement links TRBV4-3 to TRBJ2-7, with D perhaps TRBD2 (5 bases). The CDR3 is 16 residues long. V lost 1 base, J lost 0 bases, and 13 bases lay in between. Germline values: CDR1 LGHNA, CDR2 YSLEER. This CDR3 reads CASSQVFRRSSYEQYF. The CDR3 bases are TGCGCCAGCAGCCAAGTGTTCCGGAGGTCCTCCTACGAGCAGTACTTC.

This chain uses TRBV6-5 with TRBJ2-1; D is unclear. Between the trimmed V and J ends, which lost 6 bases and 10 bases, there was a span of 10 bases. The germline CDR1 and CDR2 sequences are MNHEY and SVGAGI. The CDR3 extends over 11 amino acids. The CDR3 DNA reads as TGTGCCAGCAGGCGCTCCGGGGAGCAGTTCTTC. Residues: CASRRSGEQFF.

The chain links TRBV5-4 to TRBJ1-3; 7 nucleotides agree with TRBD1. Losses at the gene ends were 10 bases for V and 2 bases for J; bases not matched to a gene: 9. Germline CDR1 is SGHNT and CDR2 is YYREEE (reference sequence). The length of the CDR3 is 14 residues. CDR3 residues: CACSHTGAGNTIYF. The CDR3 DNA sequence: TGTGCCTGCTCTCACACAGGGGCTGGAAACACCATATATTTT.

The chain employs TRBV15 and TRBJ1-1, with no clear D. This CDR3 spans 13 amino acids. Per the germline V gene, CDR1 is LNHNV and CDR2 is YYDKDF (reference sequence). With 7 bases removed from V and 4 bases from J, the gap between germline ends came to 13 bases. The CDR3 DNA sequence: TGTGCCACCAAAGTGGGCCTCGTCACTGAAGCTTTCTTT. It specifies CATKVGLVTEAFF.

This chain links TRBV27 with TRBJ2-7; 7 bases align to TRBD1. The J segment lost 4 bases and the V segment lost 4 bases, leaving 10 bases of the junction unmatched. CDR1 MNHEY and CDR2 SMNVEV come from the germline V gene (reference sequence). CDR3 length equals 15 residues. The DNA for the CDR3 is TGTGCCAGCAGTTCCCTCCAACAGGGGTCTTACGAGCAGTACTTC. It codes for CASSSLQQGSYEQYF.

This chain links TRBV18 with TRBJ1-6; no reliable D call. V lost 3 bases and J lost 6, with 12 bases in between. The CDR3 length is 15 residues. Germline V gives CDR1 KGHSH, CDR2 LQKENI. CDR3 region: CASSPVSTTNSPLHF. The CDR3 DNA reads TGTGCCAGCTCACCCGTCAGTACTACTAATTCACCCCTCCACTTT.

The DNA for the CDR3 is TGTGCCAGCAGCCCGAGGACAGGGACGTTCGAGCAGTTCTTC. Its translation is CASSPRTGTFEQFF. The genes are TRBV5-4 and TRBJ2-1; 8 bases map to TRBD1. Germline loops: CDR1 SGHNT, CDR2 YYREEE (reference sequence). V shed 4 bases and J 10 bases; nucleotides not matched to a gene: 10. The CDR3 length is 14 residues.

The rearrangement uses TRBV29-1 and TRBJ2-7; D is undetermined. The CDR3 sequence is 14 residues long. Trimming pared 3 bases from V and 4 bases from J, leaving 16 bases between. Germline loops: CDR1 SQVTM, CDR2 ANQGSEA. The CDR3 DNA reads as TGCAGCGTTGACGTTGGGTCTTCGGGTTACGAGCAGTACTTC. Translation: CSVDVGSSGYEQYF.

The chain links TRBV5-1 to TRBJ2-7; tentatively, D is TRBD2 (6 bases). Trimming cost V 4 bases and J 2 bases, with 10 bases left between them. This CDR3 spans 13 amino acids. CDR1 and CDR2 from the germline V gene are SGHRS and YFSETQ. The CDR3 bases are TGCGCCAGCAGCGCTAGCGCTACCTACGAGCAGTACTTC. Amino acid sequence: CASSASATYEQYF.

The table lists this clone with a few counts. CDR3 loop: CASETLQGPLSGANVLTF. Written as DNA, the CDR3 is TGTGCCAGCGAAACCTTACAGGGACCTCTCTCTGGGGCCAACGTCCTGACTTTC. The V and J genes are TRBV2 and TRBJ2-6; D possibly corresponds to TRBD1 (6 bases). V lost 8 bases and J 0 bases, leaving 20 bases between the germline ends. This CDR3 has 18 amino acids. Germline lookup yields CDR1 SNHLY and CDR2 FYNNEI. Supplemented by reference TRBV2 and TRBJ2-6, the full variable domain reads EPEVTQTPSHQVTQMGQEVILRCVPISNHLYFYWYRQILGQKVEFLVSFYNNEISEKSEIFDDQFSVERPDGSNFTLKIRSTKLEDSAMYFCASETLQGPLSGANVLTFGAGSRLTVL.

The rearrangement uses TRBV4-3 and TRBJ2-4; the match to TRBD2 covers 7 bases. The CDR3 is made up of 18 amino acids. Germline CDR1 is LGHNA and CDR2 is YSLEER. Germline trimming cut 3 bases from V and 7 bases from J; bases unmatched to any gene: 18. The CDR3 region is CASSQDPPNGRTVNIQYF. CDR3 coding DNA: TGCGCCAGCAGCCAGGACCCTCCTAACGGGAGGACGGTGAACATTCAGTACTTC.

The genes are TRBV15 and TRBJ2-3; D may be TRBD2 (6 bases). The V end lost 1 base, the J end lost 2 bases, and 13 bases lay between the germline ends. CDR1 is LNHNV and CDR2 is YYDKDF in the germline V gene (reference sequence). This CDR3 is 16 amino acids long. The CDR3 DNA reads as TGTGCCACCAGCAGAGTACTCGCGGGAACCACAGATACGCAGTATTTT. Translating gives CATSRVLAGTTDTQYF.